This T cell receptor beta chain emerged from a study of early T cells in non-severe SARS-CoV-2 infection. Study details: Alpha and beta chains were unpaired, from unsorted whole-blood bulk RNA.

Individual cDNA molecules received unique molecular identifiers. From the 5' RACE reads, TCRdb called clonotypes with MiXCR, one entry per CDR3 protein. The table records roughly 51,000 distinct CDR3 sequences, approximately 6.2% of them present only once. Study-wide results and caveats: The VDJdb matching leaned toward anti-spike CD8 responses and overlooked private and CD4 specificities.

This clonotype was picked up many times. The antigen remains unidentified. Trimming took off 7 bases at V and 0 bases at J, with 13 bases between the two ends. CDR3 length: 16 amino acids. The material sequenced was whole blood. This chain joins TRBV12-3 or TRBV12-4 and TRBJ2-6, with D possibly matching TRBD2 (5 bases). The origin of this receptor is an adult who was a healthcare worker with PCR-confirmed SARS-CoV-2 infection or an uninfected control (not recorded which). The chain's CDR3 is CASTEGGRSGANVLTF. CDR3 DNA sequence: TGTGCCAGCACTGAGGGTGGGCGCTCTGGGGCCAACGTCCTGACTTTC.